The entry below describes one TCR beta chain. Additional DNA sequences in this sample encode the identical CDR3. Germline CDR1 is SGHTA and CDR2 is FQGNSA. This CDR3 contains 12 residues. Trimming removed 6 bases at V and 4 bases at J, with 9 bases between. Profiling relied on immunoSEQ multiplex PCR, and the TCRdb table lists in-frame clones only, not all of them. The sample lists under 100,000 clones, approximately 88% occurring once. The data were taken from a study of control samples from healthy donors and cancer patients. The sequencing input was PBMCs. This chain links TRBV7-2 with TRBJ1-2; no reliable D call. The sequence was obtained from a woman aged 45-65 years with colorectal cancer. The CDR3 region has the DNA TGTGCCAGCAGTGACGGCGGCTATGGCTACACCTTC. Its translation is CASSDGGYGYTF.